This TCR beta chain was captured by sequencing in a study of cytomegalovirus exposure and HLA in healthy donors. Across the whole study: When fewer than 500 donors were genotyped, roughly 80% of them were found to fall in the Caucasian-associated ancestry cluster.

Overall study results and limits: Later, an analysis showed that TCR beta chains associated with HLA were more clonally expanded than others that were equally common. Later analysis demonstrated an association between a missense DCLRE1C variant and TCR beta V- and J-gene trimming.

Germline V gene data show CDR1 as ENHRY and CDR2 as SYGVKD. This CDR3 is 15 amino acids long. V shed 5 bases, J shed 3 bases, and the junction held 6 bases outside the gene matches. The PCR was carried out with 60 Vbeta primers and 13 Jbeta primers. Only in-frame clones appear in the TCRdb table, and some are missing; sequencing was by immunoSEQ multiplex PCR. The repertoire has 100,000 to 150,000 clones, 74% of them found once; the top ten carry roughly 6%. Regarding this clone: The antigen is unknown.

The chain combines TRBV10-3 with TRBJ2-3; 9 nucleotides match TRBD2. The sample consisted of PBMCs. This TCR derives from a woman in her forties or fifties in good health and CMV-seropositive. CDR3 residues: CAISRLAEETDTQYF. The CDR3 region has the DNA TGTGCCATCAGTAGACTAGCGGAGGAGACAGATACGCAGTATTTT.